This T cell receptor (beta chain) was recorded in a study of esophageal squamous cell carcinoma under preoperative chemotherapy. As for the study in general: TCR repertoires were profiled from both peripheral blood T cells and tumor-infiltrating lymphocytes.

Indicated time point: before preoperative PTX-NDP chemotherapy. This clonotype is medium-sized. Via MiXCR, TCRdb re-called the PCR reads, giving one row per CDR3 protein. The sample has approximately 12,000 distinct CDR3 sequences; roughly half are singletons. From germline, CDR1 is WSHSY and CDR2 SAAADI. The CDR3 loop spans 14 amino acids. Between the trimmed V and J ends, which lost 0 bases and 6 bases, there was a span of 10 bases. The chain couples TRBV10-2 to TRBJ2-3; D is uncertain. This material was obtained from a patient given preoperative chemotherapy. This clonotype originated in a human donor with esophageal squamous cell carcinoma. The donor label of this sample is uncertain. This CDR3 is CASSESEEADTQYF. CDR3 DNA sequence: TGCGCCAGCAGTGAGTCTGAAGAGGCGGATACGCAGTATTTT.